This entry features one T cell receptor (beta chain) sequence. These data originate in a study of T cell changes during pregnancy in multiple sclerosis. Sequencing was performed with immunoSEQ multiplex PCR; in TCRdb, only in-frame clones are kept and a portion is missing. The sample has approximately 83,000 clones, roughly 91% seen once. The CDR3 is 16 amino acids. The V gene's germline CDR1 is WNHNN and CDR2 SYGVQD (reference sequence). J gave up 1 base and V 3 bases, and 6 bases lay outside the gene matches. Sample: peripheral blood, taken in the first trimester of pregnancy. The rearrangement uses TRBV10-1 and TRBJ2-3; 8 positions match TRBD2. This TCR came from a female donor with multiple sclerosis, enrolled in a pregnancy study. The CDR3 DNA reads as TGCGCCAGCAGTGATTTGCGGGGGGAATGCACAGATACGCAGTATTTT. Protein sequence: CASSDLRGECTDTQYF.